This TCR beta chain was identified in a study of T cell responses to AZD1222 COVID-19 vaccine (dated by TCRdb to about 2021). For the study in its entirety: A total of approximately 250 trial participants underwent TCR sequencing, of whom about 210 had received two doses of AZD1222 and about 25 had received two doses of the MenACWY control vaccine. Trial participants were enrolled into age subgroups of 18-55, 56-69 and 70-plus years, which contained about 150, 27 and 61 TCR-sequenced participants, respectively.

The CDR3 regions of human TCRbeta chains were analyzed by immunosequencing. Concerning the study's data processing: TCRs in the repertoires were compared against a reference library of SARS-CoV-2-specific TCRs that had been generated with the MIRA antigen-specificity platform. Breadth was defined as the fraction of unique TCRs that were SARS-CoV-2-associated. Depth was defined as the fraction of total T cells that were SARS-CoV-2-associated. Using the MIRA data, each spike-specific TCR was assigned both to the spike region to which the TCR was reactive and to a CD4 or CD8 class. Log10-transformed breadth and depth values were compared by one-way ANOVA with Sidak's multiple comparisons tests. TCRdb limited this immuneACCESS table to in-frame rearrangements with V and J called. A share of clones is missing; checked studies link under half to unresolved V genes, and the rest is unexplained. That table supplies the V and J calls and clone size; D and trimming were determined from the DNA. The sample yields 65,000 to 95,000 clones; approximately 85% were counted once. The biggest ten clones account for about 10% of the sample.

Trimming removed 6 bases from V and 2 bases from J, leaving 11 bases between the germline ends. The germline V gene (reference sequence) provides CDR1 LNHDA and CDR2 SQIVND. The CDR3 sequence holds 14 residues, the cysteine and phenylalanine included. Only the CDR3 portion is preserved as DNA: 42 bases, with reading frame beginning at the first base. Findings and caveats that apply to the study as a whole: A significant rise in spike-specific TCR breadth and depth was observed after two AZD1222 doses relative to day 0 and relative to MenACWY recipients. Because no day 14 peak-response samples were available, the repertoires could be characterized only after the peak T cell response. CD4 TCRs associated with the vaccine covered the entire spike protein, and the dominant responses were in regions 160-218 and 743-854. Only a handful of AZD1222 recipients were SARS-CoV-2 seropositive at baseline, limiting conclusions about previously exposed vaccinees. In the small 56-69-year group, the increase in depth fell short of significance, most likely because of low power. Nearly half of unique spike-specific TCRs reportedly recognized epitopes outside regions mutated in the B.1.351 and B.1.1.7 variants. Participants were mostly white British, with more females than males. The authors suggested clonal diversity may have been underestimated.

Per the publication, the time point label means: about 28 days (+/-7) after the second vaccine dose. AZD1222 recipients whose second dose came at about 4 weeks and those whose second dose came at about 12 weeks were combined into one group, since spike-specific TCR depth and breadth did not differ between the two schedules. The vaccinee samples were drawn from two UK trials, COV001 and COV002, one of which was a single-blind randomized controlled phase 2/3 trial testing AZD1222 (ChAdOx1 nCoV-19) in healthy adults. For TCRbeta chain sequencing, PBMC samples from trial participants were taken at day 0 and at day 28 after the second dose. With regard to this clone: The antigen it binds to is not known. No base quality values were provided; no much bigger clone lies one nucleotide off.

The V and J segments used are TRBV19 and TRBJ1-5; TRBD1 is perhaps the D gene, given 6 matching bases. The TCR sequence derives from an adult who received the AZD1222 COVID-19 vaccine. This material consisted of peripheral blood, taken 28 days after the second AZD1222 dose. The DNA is TGTGCCAGTAGGAATGAGGGGGGCAATCAGCCCCAGCATTTT. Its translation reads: CASRNEGGNQPQHF.